The clone carrying this T cell receptor beta chain was counted a single time. V lost 4 bases and J lost 5, with 20 bases in between. Germline-derived CDR1 and CDR2 are SQVTM and ANQGSEA. The CDR3 totals 15 residues. TCRdb's table, derived via immunoSEQ multiplex PCR, lists solely in-frame clones and lacks some. The sample shows about 2.4 million clones, roughly 93% of them seen only once. This sample was taken from a study of shared clonotypes between healthy human individuals. What was sequenced was naive CD4+ T cells from PBMCs. Subset denoted: CD45RA+ positively selected. V and J are TRBV29-1 and TRBJ1-1, with D unclear. This TCR came from a man aged 18 to 29 in good health. Some clones in this sample may be carry-over from other donors' samples. The CDR3 nucleotides read TGCAGCGTTGCCCCCCGGGTTGTATTCCCAACTGAAGCTTTCTTT. Its protein is CSVAPRVVFPTEAFF.